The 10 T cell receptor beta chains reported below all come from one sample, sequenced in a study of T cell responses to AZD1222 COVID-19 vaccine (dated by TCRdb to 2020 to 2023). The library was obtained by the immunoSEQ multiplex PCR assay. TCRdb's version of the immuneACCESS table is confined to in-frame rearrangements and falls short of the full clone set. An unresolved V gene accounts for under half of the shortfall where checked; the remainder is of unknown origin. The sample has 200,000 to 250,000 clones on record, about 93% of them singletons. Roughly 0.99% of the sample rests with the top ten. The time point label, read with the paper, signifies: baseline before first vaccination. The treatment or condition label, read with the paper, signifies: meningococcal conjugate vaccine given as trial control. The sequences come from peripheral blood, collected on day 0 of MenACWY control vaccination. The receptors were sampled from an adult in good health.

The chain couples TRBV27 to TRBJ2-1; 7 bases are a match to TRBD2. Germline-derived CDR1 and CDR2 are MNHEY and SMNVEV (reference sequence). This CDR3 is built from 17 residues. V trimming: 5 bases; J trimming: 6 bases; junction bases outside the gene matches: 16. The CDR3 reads CASSSPSGIGLGNEQFF. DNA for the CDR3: TGTGCCAGCAGTAGCCCCAGCGGGATAGGGTTGGGCAATGAGCAGTTCTTC.

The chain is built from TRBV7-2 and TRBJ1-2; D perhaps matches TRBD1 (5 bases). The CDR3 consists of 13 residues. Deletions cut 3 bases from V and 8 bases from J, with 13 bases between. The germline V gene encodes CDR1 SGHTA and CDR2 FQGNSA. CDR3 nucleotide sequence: TGTGCCAGCAGCTTCGACCAGGGTGGCGGCTACACCTTC. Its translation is CASSFDQGGGYTF.

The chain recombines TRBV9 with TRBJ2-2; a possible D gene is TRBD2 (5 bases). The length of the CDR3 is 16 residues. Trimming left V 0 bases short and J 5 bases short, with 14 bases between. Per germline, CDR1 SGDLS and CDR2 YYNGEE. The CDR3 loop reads CASSVESAPGTGELFF. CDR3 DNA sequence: TGTGCCAGCAGCGTAGAAAGCGCGCCGGGGACCGGGGAGCTGTTTTTT.

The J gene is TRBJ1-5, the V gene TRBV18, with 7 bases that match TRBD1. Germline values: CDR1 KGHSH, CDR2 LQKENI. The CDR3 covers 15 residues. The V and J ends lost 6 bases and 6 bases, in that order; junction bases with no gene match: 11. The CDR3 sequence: CASSRETGTFQPQHF. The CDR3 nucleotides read TGTGCCAGCTCCCGAGAGACAGGGACCTTTCAGCCCCAGCATTTT. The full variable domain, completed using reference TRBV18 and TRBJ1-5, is NAGVMQNPRHLVRRRGQEARLRCSPMKGHSHVYWYRQLPEEGLKFMVYLQKENIIDESGMPKERFSAEFPKEGPSILRIQQVVRGDSAAYFCASSRETGTFQPQHFGDGTRLSIL.

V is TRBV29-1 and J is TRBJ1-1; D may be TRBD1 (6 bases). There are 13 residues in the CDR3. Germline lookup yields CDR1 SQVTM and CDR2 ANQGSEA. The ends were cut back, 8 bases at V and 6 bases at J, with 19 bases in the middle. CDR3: CSSGHTVGSEAFF. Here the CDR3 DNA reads TGCAGCTCGGGACACACCGTGGGATCTGAAGCTTTCTTT.

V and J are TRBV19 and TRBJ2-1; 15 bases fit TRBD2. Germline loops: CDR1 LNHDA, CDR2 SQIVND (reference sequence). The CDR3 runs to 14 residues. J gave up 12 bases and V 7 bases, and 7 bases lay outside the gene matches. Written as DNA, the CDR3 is TGTGCCAGTACCCTCGGACTAGCGGGGGGGCGGCAGTTCTTC. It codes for CASTLGLAGGRQFF.

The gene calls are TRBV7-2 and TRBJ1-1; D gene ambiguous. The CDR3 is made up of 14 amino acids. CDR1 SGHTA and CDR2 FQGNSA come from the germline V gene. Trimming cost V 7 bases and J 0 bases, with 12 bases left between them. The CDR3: CASIADGMNTEAFF. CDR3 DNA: TGTGCCAGCATCGCGGACGGAATGAACACTGAAGCTTTCTTT.

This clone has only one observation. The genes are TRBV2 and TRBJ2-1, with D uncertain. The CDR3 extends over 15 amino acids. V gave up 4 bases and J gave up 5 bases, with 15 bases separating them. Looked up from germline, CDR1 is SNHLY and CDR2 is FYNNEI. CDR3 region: CASSARSFGHNEQFF. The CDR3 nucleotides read TGTGCCAGCAGTGCCCGCAGCTTCGGCCACAATGAGCAGTTCTTC.

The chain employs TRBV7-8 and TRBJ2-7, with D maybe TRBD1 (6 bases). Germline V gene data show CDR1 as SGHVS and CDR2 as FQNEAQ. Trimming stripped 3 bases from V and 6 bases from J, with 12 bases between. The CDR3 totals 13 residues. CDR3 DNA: TGTGCCAGCAGCTTTTTGGGGGCGGGCGAGCAGTACTTC. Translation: CASSFLGAGEQYF.

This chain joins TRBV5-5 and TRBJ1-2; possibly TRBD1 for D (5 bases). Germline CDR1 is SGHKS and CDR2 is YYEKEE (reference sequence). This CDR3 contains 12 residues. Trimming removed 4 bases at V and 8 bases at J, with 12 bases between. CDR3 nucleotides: TGTGCCAGCAGCGGGACGAGATTCGGCTACACCTTC. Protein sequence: CASSGTRFGYTF.